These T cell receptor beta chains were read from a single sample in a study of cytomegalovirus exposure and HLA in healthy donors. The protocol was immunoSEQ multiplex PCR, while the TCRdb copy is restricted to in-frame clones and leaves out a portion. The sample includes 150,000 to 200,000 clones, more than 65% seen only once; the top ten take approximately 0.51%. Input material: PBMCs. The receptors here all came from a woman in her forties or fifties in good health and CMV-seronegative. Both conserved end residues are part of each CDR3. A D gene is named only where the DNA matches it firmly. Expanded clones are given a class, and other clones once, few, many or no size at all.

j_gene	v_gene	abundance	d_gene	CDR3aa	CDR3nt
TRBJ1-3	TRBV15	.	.	CAASRDGPGAGYGNTIYF	TGTGCCGCCAGCAGAGATGGCCCCGGAGCGGGATACGGAAACACCATATATTTT
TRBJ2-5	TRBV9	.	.	CASSPQGSQETQYF	TGTGCCAGCAGCCCACAGGGATCCCAAGAGACCCAGTACTTC
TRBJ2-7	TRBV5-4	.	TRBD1	CASSLRHRGLGEQYF	TGTGCCAGCAGCTTGCGTCACAGGGGATTGGGCGAGCAGTACTTC
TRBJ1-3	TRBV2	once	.	CASSKGRSGNTIYF	TGTGCCAGCAGTAAAGGGAGGTCTGGAAACACCATATATTTT
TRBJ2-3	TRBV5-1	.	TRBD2	CASALAGEVDTQYF	TGCGCCAGCGCTCTAGCGGGAGAAGTTGATACGCAGTATTTT
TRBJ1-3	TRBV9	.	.	CASSPVQGDTIYF	TGTGCCAGCAGCCCAGTACAGGGTGACACCATATATTTT
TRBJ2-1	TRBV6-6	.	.	CASSSKEGANEQFF	TGTGCCAGCAGTTCCAAGGAGGGGGCCAATGAGCAGTTCTTC
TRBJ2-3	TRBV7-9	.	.	CASSQDSTSPSTDTQYF	TGTGCCAGCAGCCAAGACTCAACAAGCCCTAGCACAGATACGCAGTATTTT
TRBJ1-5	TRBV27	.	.	CASSARSGSNQPQHF	TGTGCCAGCAGTGCCCGATCGGGGAGCAATCAGCCCCAGCATTTT
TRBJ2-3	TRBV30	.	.	CAWRATGTDTQYF	TGTGCCTGGAGGGCAACAGGAACAGATACGCAGTATTTT
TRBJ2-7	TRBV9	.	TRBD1	CASSVSTGQGVNEQYF	TGTGCCAGCAGCGTATCAACGGGACAGGGAGTCAACGAGCAGTACTTC
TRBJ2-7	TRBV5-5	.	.	CASSLAGGSYEQYF	TGTGCCAGCAGCTTGGCCGGAGGCTCCTACGAGCAGTACTTC
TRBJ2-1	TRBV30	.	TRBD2	CAWRGDYPLQFF	TGTGCCTGGAGGGGGGACTATCCGTTGCAGTTCTTC
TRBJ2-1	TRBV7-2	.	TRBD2	CASSTLAGVVFF	TGTGCCAGCAGCACCCTAGCGGGAGTCGTGTTCTTC
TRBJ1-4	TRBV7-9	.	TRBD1	CASSLAGQPNEKLFF	TGTGCCAGCAGCTTAGCGGGACAGCCTAATGAAAAACTGTTTTTT
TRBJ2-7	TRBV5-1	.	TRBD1	CASSLEGTVKSYEQYF	TGCGCCAGCAGCTTGGAAGGGACAGTGAAGTCCTACGAGCAGTACTTC
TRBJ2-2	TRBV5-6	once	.	CASSLLGDKNTGELFF	TGTGCCAGCAGCTTGCTAGGGGACAAGAACACCGGGGAGCTGTTTTTT
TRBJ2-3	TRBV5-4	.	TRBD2	CASSLSSGRSTDTQYF	TGTGCCAGCAGCCTCAGTAGCGGGAGGAGCACAGATACGCAGTATTTT
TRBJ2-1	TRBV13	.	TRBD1	CASTPGTGESNEQFF	TGTGCCAGCACCCCAGGGACAGGGGAATCCAATGAGCAGTTCTTC
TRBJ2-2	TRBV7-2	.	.	CASSLGARGEPGELFF	TGTGCCAGCAGCTTAGGGGCCAGGGGGGAACCCGGGGAGCTGTTTTTT
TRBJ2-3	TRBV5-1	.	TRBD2	CASSRSLAGGDSTDTQYF	TGCGCCAGCAGCCGATCACTAGCGGGAGGGGACAGCACAGATACGCAGTATTTT
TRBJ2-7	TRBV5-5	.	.	CASRWGGEPYEQYF	TGTGCCAGCAGGTGGGGCGGAGAGCCTTACGAGCAGTACTTC
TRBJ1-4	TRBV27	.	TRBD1	CASSLSRQGRTTNEKLFF	TGTGCCAGCAGTTTATCACGACAGGGGCGAACAACTAATGAAAAACTGTTTTTT
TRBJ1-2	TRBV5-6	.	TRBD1	CASSLGTGGSYGYTF	TGTGCCAGCAGCTTGGGGACAGGGGGTTCTTACGGCTACACCTTC
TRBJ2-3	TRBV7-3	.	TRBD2	CASSLRASGAFDSDTQYF	TGTGCCAGCAGCTTGAGGGCTAGCGGGGCATTTGATAGCGATACGCAGTATTTT
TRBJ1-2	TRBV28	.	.	CASSLETGHGYTF	TGTGCCAGCAGTTTGGAGACAGGCCATGGCTACACCTTC
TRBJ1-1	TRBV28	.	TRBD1	CASSDRVSGNTEAFF	TGTGCCAGCAGTGACAGGGTGTCTGGGAACACTGAAGCTTTCTTT
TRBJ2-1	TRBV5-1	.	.	CASNLRGGAYNEQFF	TGCGCCAGCAATCTTCGTGGGGGGGCTTATAATGAGCAGTTCTTC
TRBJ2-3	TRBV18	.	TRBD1	CASSPPGQGADTQYF	TGTGCCAGCTCACCCCCGGGACAGGGGGCGGATACGCAGTATTTT
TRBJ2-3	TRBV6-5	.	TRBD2	CASSRTSGRDTQYF	TGTGCCAGCAGCCGGACTAGCGGACGAGATACGCAGTATTTT
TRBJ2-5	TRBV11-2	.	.	CASSGRPGTQETQYF	TGTGCCAGCAGCGGACGCCCGGGGACACAAGAGACCCAGTACTTC
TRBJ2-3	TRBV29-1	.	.	CSVEQGTDTQYF	TGCAGCGTTGAACAGGGCACAGATACGCAGTATTTT
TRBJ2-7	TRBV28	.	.	CASSLKSAGVDYEQYF	TGTGCCAGCAGTTTAAAGTCGGCAGGGGTTGACTACGAGCAGTACTTC
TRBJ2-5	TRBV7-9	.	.	CASSSWERHQETQYF	TGTGCCAGCAGCTCATGGGAGCGGCACCAAGAGACCCAGTACTTC
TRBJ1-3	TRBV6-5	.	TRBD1	CASSRQGSGNTIYF	TGTGCCAGCAGCCGACAGGGGTCTGGAAACACCATATATTTT
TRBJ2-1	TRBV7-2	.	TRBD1	CASSRGALQGALNEQFF	TGTGCCAGCAGCCGAGGAGCATTGCAGGGGGCTCTCAATGAGCAGTTCTTC
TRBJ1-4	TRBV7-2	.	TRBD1	CASSSDQGVANEKLFF	TGTGCCAGCAGCTCAGATCAGGGGGTAGCTAATGAAAAACTGTTTTTT
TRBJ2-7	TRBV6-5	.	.	CASSYGVGSYEQYF	TGTGCCAGCAGTTACGGAGTCGGCTCCTACGAGCAGTACTTC
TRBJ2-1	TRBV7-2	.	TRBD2	CASSSLAATYNEQFF	TGTGCCAGCAGCTCTCTAGCGGCTACCTACAATGAGCAGTTCTTC
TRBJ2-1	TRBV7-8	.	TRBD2	CASRKSRTSGSYNEQFF	TGTGCCAGCAGGAAGTCTCGGACTAGCGGGAGTTACAATGAGCAGTTCTTC
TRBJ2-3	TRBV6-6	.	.	CASRKPDRRVTDTQYF	TGTGCCAGCAGAAAACCGGACAGAAGAGTCACAGATACGCAGTATTTT